These T cell receptor beta chains were read from a single sample in a study of cytomegalovirus exposure and HLA in healthy donors. This table comes from immunoSEQ multiplex PCR, and its TCRdb copy is limited to in-frame clones, with some not included. Its listing shows about 48,000 clones. The sequenced material came from PBMCs. The receptors were sampled from a male donor in good health and CMV-seropositive. Both conserved end residues are part of each CDR3. Each record gives: D gene, J gene, V gene, CDR3 protein, CDR3 DNA. A D gene is named only where the DNA matches it firmly.

D: -; J: TRBJ1-2; V: TRBV7-3; CDR3: CASSPWGDYGYTF; DNA: TGTGCCAGCAGCCCGTGGGGGGACTATGGCTACACCTTC
D: TRBD2; J: TRBJ2-7; V: TRBV4-3; CDR3: CASSPQAGLAGLEQYF; DNA: TGCGCCAGCAGCCCCCAGGCGGGACTAGCGGGGCTCGAGCAGTACTTC
D: -; J: TRBJ2-5; V: TRBV19; CDR3: CASSIGGGAPYQETQYF; DNA: TGTGCCAGTAGTATCGGTGGCGGGGCACCCTACCAAGAGACCCAGTACTTC
D: TRBD1; J: TRBJ1-2; V: TRBV7-8; CDR3: CASRAGVRDSNPGGGYTF; DNA: TGTGCCAGCAGAGCGGGAGTCCGGGACAGCAACCCGGGTGGTGGCTACACCTTC
D: -; J: TRBJ2-5; V: TRBV2; CDR3: CASSEVVAGGETQYF; DNA: TGTGCCAGCAGTGAGGTGGTAGCCGGTGGGGAGACCCAGTACTTC
D: -; J: TRBJ2-7; V: TRBV4-3; CDR3: CASSQGTARYEQYF; DNA: TGCGCCAGCAGCCAAGGGACAGCCCGCTACGAGCAGTACTTC
D: -; J: TRBJ2-2; V: TRBV27; CDR3: CASSYRPTGELFF; DNA: TGTGCCAGCAGTTACAGACCCACCGGGGAGCTGTTTTTT
D: TRBD2; J: TRBJ2-5; V: TRBV4-2; CDR3: CASSQGASGGQETQYF; DNA: TGTGCCAGCAGCCAAGGAGCTAGCGGGGGTCAAGAGACCCAGTACTTC
D: TRBD2; J: TRBJ2-3; V: TRBV4-3; CDR3: CASSSLAGGPDTQYF; DNA: TGCGCCAGCAGCTCCCTAGCGGGGGGGCCAGATACGCAGTATTTT
D: -; J: TRBJ1-2; V: TRBV5-1; CDR3: CASSLGGEDGHTF; DNA: TGCGCCAGCAGCTTGGGTGGGGAGGATGGCCACACCTTC
D: -; J: TRBJ1-1; V: TRBV28; CDR3: CASSSTTPVRAFF; DNA: TGTGCCAGCAGCTCAACCACCCCAGTGAGGGCTTTCTTT
D: -; J: TRBJ1-2; V: TRBV27; CDR3: CASSPRGLGGYTF; DNA: TGTGCCAGCAGTCCCCGAGGCCTGGGTGGCTACACCTTC
D: -; J: TRBJ2-7; V: TRBV5-6; CDR3: CASSFIGWAGEGADF; DNA: TGTGCCAGCAGCTTTATCGGATGGGCTGGGGAAGGGGCGGACTTC
D: TRBD1; J: TRBJ1-2; V: TRBV7-2; CDR3: CASSLRDRGGGYTF; DNA: TGTGCCAGCAGCCTCCGGGACAGGGGTGGAGGCTACACCTTC
D: TRBD1; J: TRBJ1-1; V: TRBV7-2; CDR3: CASTRDRYTEAFF; DNA: TGTGCCAGCACCCGGGACAGGTACACTGAAGCTTTCTTT
D: -; J: TRBJ2-2; V: TRBV11-2; CDR3: CASSSPGSVTGELFF; DNA: TGTGCCAGCAGCTCGCCAGGGTCGGTGACCGGGGAGCTGTTTTTT
D: -; J: TRBJ1-1; V: TRBV28; CDR3: CASSLDQDGTEAFF; DNA: TGTGCCAGCAGTTTAGATCAGGATGGCACTGAAGCTTTCTTT
D: -; J: TRBJ2-5; V: TRBV4-3; CDR3: CASSQDGQETQYF; DNA: TGCGCCAGCAGCCAAGACGGGCAAGAGACCCAGTACTTC
D: -; J: TRBJ1-5; V: TRBV30; CDR3: CAVGANQPQHF; DNA: TGTGCCGTGGGGGCCAATCAGCCCCAGCATTTT
D: -; J: TRBJ1-6; V: TRBV5-1; CDR3: CASSLALEYNSPLHF; DNA: TGCGCCAGCAGCTTGGCCTTGGAGTATAATTCACCCCTCCACTTT
D: TRBD2; J: TRBJ2-3; V: TRBV7-3; CDR3: CASSSGGTDTQYF; DNA: TGTGCCAGCAGCTCGGGGGGGACAGATACGCAGTATTTT
D: -; J: TRBJ1-5; V: TRBV11-3; CDR3: CASSSTGNQPQHF; DNA: TGTGCCAGCAGCTCCACAGGCAATCAGCCCCAGCATTTT
D: TRBD2; J: TRBJ2-1; V: TRBV30; CDR3: CAWSARGGAYNEQFF; DNA: TGTGCCTGGAGTGCGCGGGGGGGGGCCTACAATGAGCAGTTCTTC
D: TRBD1; J: TRBJ1-1; V: TRBV2; CDR3: CASGRQGWPEAFF; DNA: TGTGCCAGCGGACGACAGGGTTGGCCTGAAGCTTTCTTT
D: -; J: TRBJ2-1; V: TRBV18; CDR3: CASSPGQSSYNEQFF; DNA: TGTGCCAGCTCACCGGGGCAGAGCTCCTACAATGAGCAGTTCTTC
D: -; J: TRBJ2-5; V: TRBV18; CDR3: CASSTTRGVTQYF; DNA: TGTGCCAGCTCCACGACCAGGGGGGTGACCCAGTACTTC
D: -; J: TRBJ2-1; V: TRBV29-1; CDR3: CSVRVEGNEQFF; DNA: TGCAGCGTTCGGGTCGAAGGCAATGAGCAGTTCTTC
D: -; J: TRBJ1-5; V: TRBV4-1; CDR3: CASSQDSRAHQPQHF; DNA: TGCGCCAGCAGCCAAGACAGCAGGGCCCATCAGCCCCAGCATTTT
D: TRBD2; J: TRBJ2-5; V: TRBV19; CDR3: CASSIQSSGLQQETQYF; DNA: TGTGCCAGTAGTATCCAGTCTAGCGGCCTACAACAAGAGACCCAGTACTTC
D: -; J: TRBJ2-5; V: TRBV10-3; CDR3: CAISGAETDQETQYF; DNA: TGTGCCATCAGTGGGGCCGAGACAGACCAAGAGACCCAGTACTTC
D: -; J: TRBJ2-2; V: TRBV4-1; CDR3: CASSQGDRRTGELFF; DNA: TGCGCCAGCAGCCAAGGAGACAGGCGGACCGGGGAGCTGTTTTTT
D: -; J: TRBJ1-1; V: TRBV11-2; CDR3: CASSWNRVNTEAFF; DNA: TGTGCCAGCAGCTGGAACAGGGTTAACACTGAAGCTTTCTTT
D: -; J: TRBJ2-7; V: TRBV4-3; CDR3: CASSQDQASTGLGYEQYF; DNA: TGCGCCAGCAGCCAAGATCAGGCTTCGACAGGTTTGGGCTACGAGCAGTACTTC
D: -; J: TRBJ1-1; V: TRBV25-1; CDR3: CASRESTEAFF; DNA: TGTGCCAGCAGGGAGAGCACTGAAGCTTTCTTT
D: -; J: TRBJ2-7; V: TRBV4-2; CDR3: CASSQDQGYEQYF; DNA: TGTGCCAGCAGCCAAGATCAGGGCTACGAGCAGTACTTC
D: TRBD2; J: TRBJ2-1; V: TRBV4-1; CDR3: CASSLILLAGGNNEQFF; DNA: TGCGCCAGCAGCCTGATTTTACTAGCGGGGGGCAACAATGAGCAGTTCTTC
D: -; J: TRBJ1-6; V: TRBV2; CDR3: CASSEGASFFPSPLHF; DNA: TGTGCCAGCAGTGAGGGGGCGTCTTTCTTCCCTTCACCCCTCCACTTT
D: TRBD1; J: TRBJ2-7; V: TRBV13; CDR3: CASSPGTGLEQYF; DNA: TGTGCCAGCAGCCCCGGGACAGGGCTCGAGCAGTACTTC
D: TRBD1; J: TRBJ1-1; V: TRBV5-4; CDR3: CASSLGTGGYTTEAFF; DNA: TGTGCCAGCAGCTTGGGGACAGGGGGCTATACCACTGAAGCTTTCTTT
D: -; J: TRBJ2-1; V: TRBV9; CDR3: CASSPRGSLSYNEQFF; DNA: TGTGCCAGCAGCCCTCGGGGGAGCTTGTCCTACAATGAGCAGTTCTTC
D: TRBD2; J: TRBJ2-1; V: TRBV19; CDR3: CASKEGLASYNEQFF; DNA: TGTGCCAGTAAGGAGGGACTAGCGTCCTACAATGAGCAGTTCTTC
D: -; J: TRBJ1-5; V: TRBV5-6; CDR3: CASTLGERVYSNQPQHF; DNA: TGTGCCAGTACCCTAGGGGAGCGGGTATATAGCAATCAGCCCCAGCATTTT
D: -; J: TRBJ2-7; V: TRBV6-6; CDR3: CASRQERAYEQYF; DNA: TGTGCCAGCAGACAGGAACGAGCCTACGAGCAGTACTTC
D: -; J: TRBJ1-5; V: TRBV4-1; CDR3: CASSLEGARDNQPQHF; DNA: TGCGCCAGCAGCCTCGAAGGAGCGCGGGACAATCAGCCCCAGCATTTT
D: TRBD1; J: TRBJ1-2; V: TRBV19; CDR3: CASSTQGQGENYGYTF; DNA: TGTGCCAGTAGTACCCAGGGACAGGGCGAGAACTATGGCTACACCTTC
D: -; J: TRBJ2-7; V: TRBV19; CDR3: CASSGGAGDEQYF; DNA: TGTGCCAGTAGTGGGGGGGCGGGCGACGAGCAGTACTTC
D: TRBD2; J: TRBJ2-5; V: TRBV7-2; CDR3: CASSLIAGQETQYF; DNA: TGTGCCAGCAGCTTGATAGCGGGCCAAGAGACCCAGTACTTC
D: -; J: TRBJ1-1; V: TRBV11-2; CDR3: CASTSGVRVTEAFF; DNA: TGTGCCAGCACCTCAGGGGTAAGGGTGACTGAAGCTTTCTTT
D: -; J: TRBJ1-4; V: TRBV5-4; CDR3: CASSSRTEDEKLFF; DNA: TGCGCCAGCAGCAGCCGGACAGAAGATGAAAAACTGTTTTTT
D: -; J: TRBJ2-7; V: TRBV7-8; CDR3: CASTRGRLTTHEQYF; DNA: TGTGCCAGCACCCGGGGAAGGCTAACGACCCACGAGCAGTACTTC
D: -; J: TRBJ2-7; V: TRBV7-2; CDR3: CASRGGTARYEQYF; DNA: TGTGCCAGCAGGGGCGGGACAGCCAGGTACGAGCAGTACTTC
D: TRBD1; J: TRBJ1-2; V: TRBV7-2; CDR3: CASSLEGQMVYYGYTF; DNA: TGTGCCAGCAGCTTAGAGGGACAGATGGTCTACTATGGCTACACCTTC
D: TRBD2; J: TRBJ2-1; V: TRBV27; CDR3: CASSLNKRGGVDEQFF; DNA: TGTGCCAGCAGTTTAAATAAGCGGGGGGGCGTAGATGAGCAGTTCTTC
D: -; J: TRBJ2-7; V: TRBV4-1; CDR3: CASSQSWDSAYEQYF; DNA: TGCGCCAGCAGCCAATCCTGGGACTCAGCTTACGAGCAGTACTTC
D: TRBD1; J: TRBJ1-4; V: TRBV4-1; CDR3: CASSQRTGGIDEKLFF; DNA: TGCGCCAGCAGCCAAAGGACAGGGGGCATAGATGAAAAACTGTTTTTT
D: -; J: TRBJ2-5; V: TRBV7-6; CDR3: CASSPYQETQYF; DNA: TGTGCCAGCAGCCCGTACCAAGAGACCCAGTACTTC
D: TRBD1; J: TRBJ2-2; V: TRBV11-3; CDR3: CASSPRDSANTGELFF; DNA: TGTGCCAGCAGCCCCCGGGACAGCGCGAACACCGGGGAGCTGTTTTTT